This T cell receptor beta chain derives from a study of neurological immune-mediated disorders. MiXCR was run by TCRdb on the 5' RACE reads, yielding one entry per CDR3 protein. The sample records about 62,000 distinct CDR3 sequences, under 5.5% being singletons. Germline CDR1 reads MNHEY; CDR2 reads SVGEGT. Trimming shortened V by 3 bases and J by 4 bases, and 16 bases separated the two germline ends. This CDR3 contains 16 residues. This clonotype was recorded at least ten times. This receptor was obtained from a woman aged 50 to 60 with multiple sclerosis. The chain combines TRBV6-2 or TRBV6-3 with TRBJ1-5; D is possibly TRBD1 (6 bases). Sequenced input: PBMCs. The CDR3 reads CASSYTPDRYNQPQHF. CDR3 in DNA: TGTGCCAGCAGTTATACACCGGACAGATATAATCAGCCCCAGCATTTT.